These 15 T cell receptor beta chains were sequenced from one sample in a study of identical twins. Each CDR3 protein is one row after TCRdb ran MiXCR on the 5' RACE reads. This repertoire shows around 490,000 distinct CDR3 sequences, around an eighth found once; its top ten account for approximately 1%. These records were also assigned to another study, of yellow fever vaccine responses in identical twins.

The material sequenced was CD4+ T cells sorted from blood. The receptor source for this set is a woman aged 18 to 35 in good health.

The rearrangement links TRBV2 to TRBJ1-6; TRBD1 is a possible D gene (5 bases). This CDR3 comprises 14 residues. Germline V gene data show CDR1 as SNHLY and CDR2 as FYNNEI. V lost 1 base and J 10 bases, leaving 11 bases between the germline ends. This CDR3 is CASSEEGPRSPLHF. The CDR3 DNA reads TGTGCCAGCAGTGAAGAGGGGCCGAGGTCACCCCTCCACTTT.

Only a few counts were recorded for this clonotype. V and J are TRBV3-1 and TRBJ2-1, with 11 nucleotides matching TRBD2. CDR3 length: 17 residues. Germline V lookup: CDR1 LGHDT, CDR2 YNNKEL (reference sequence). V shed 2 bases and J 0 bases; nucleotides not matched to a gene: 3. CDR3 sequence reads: CASSQNSGRVSYNEQFF. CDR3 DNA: TGTGCCAGCAGCCAAAATAGCGGGAGGGTCTCCTACAATGAGCAGTTCTTC.

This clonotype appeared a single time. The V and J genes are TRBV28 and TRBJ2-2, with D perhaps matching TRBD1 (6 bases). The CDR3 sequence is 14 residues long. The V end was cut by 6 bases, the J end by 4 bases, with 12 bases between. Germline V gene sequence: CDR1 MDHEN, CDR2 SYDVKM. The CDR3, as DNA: TGTGCCAGCAGGTCGACAGGCGTCACCGGGGAGCTGTTTTTT. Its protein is CASRSTGVTGELFF.

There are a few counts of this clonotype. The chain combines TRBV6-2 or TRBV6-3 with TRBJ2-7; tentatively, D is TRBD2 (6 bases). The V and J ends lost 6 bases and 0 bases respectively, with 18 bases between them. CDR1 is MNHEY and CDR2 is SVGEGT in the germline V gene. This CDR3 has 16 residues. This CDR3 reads CASSKSGSITSYEQYF. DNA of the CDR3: TGTGCCAGCAGCAAGAGCGGGTCTATCACCTCCTACGAGCAGTACTTC.

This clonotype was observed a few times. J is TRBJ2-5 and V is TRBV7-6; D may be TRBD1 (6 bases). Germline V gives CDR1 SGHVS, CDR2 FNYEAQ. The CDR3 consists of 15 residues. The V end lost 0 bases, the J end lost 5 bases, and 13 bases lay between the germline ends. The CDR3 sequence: CASSLAYREGETQYF. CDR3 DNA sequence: TGTGCCAGCAGCTTAGCGTACAGGGAAGGGGAGACCCAGTACTTC.

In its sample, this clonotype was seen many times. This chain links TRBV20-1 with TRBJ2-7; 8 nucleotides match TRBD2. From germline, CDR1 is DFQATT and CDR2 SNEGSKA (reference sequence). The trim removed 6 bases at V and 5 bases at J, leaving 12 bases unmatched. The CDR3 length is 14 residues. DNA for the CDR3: TGCAGTGCCTTAGCGGGGATCCTTCTGGACGAGCAGTACTTC. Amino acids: CSALAGILLDEQYF.

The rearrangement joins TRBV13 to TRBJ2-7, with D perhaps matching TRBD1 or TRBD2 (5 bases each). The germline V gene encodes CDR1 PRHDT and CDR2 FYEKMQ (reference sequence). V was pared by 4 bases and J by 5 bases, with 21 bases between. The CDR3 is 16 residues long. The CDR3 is CASSSRPQGGSNEQYF. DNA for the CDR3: TGTGCCAGCAGCTCCCGTCCCCAGGGCGGGTCGAACGAGCAGTACTTC.

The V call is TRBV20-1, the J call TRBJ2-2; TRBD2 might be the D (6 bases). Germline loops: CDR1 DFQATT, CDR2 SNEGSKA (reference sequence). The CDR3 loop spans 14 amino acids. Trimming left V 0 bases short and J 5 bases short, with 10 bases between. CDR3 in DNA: TGCAGTGCTAGAGATGCAGGGAGGACCGGGGAGCTGTTTTTT. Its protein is CSARDAGRTGELFF.

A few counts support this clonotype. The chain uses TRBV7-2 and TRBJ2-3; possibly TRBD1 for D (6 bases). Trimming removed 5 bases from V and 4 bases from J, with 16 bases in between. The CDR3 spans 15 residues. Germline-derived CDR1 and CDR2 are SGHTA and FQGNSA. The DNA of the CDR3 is TGTGCCAGCAGCGGGGCTAGGGGGTCCTCAGATACGCAGTATTTT. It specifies CASSGARGSSDTQYF.

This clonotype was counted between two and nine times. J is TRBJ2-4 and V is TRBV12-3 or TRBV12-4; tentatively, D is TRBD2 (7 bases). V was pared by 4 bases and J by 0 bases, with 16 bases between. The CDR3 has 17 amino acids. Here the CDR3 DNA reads TGTGCCAGCAGTTACATGCGCGGGGGCCTAGCCAAAAACATTCAGTACTTC. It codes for CASSYMRGGLAKNIQYF.

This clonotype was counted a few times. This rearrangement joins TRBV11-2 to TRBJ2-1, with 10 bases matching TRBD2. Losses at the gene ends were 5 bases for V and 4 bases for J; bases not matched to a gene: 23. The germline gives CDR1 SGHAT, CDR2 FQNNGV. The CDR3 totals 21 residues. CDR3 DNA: TGTGCCAGCAGCCCCACTACGGCGGGGGGTGCTAGCGGGAGAGTATACAATGAGCAGTTCTTC. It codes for CASSPTTAGGASGRVYNEQFF.

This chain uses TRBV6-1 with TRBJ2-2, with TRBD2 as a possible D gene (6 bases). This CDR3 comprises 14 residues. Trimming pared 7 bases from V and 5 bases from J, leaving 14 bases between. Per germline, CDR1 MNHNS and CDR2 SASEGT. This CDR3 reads CASMSAGRTGELFF. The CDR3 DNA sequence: TGTGCCAGCATGAGCGCAGGGAGGACCGGGGAGCTGTTTTTT.

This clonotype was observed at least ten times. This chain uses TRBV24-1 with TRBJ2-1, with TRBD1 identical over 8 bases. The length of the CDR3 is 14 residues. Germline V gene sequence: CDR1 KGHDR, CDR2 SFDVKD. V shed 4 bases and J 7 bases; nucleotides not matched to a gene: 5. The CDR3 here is CATSDRTGGNEQFF. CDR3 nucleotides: TGTGCCACCAGTGACCGTACAGGGGGTAATGAGCAGTTCTTC.

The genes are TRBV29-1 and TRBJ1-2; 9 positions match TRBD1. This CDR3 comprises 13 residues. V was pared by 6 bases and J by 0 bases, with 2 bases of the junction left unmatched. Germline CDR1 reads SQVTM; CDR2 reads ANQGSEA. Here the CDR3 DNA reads TGCAGCGTGGGACAGGGTTCTAACTATGGCTACACCTTC. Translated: CSVGQGSNYGYTF.

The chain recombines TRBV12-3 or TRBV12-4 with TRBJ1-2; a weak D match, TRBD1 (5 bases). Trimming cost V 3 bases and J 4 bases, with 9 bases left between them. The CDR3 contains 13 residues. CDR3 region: CASSFGRAYGYTF. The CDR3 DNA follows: TGTGCCAGCAGTTTCGGCAGGGCCTATGGCTACACCTTC.